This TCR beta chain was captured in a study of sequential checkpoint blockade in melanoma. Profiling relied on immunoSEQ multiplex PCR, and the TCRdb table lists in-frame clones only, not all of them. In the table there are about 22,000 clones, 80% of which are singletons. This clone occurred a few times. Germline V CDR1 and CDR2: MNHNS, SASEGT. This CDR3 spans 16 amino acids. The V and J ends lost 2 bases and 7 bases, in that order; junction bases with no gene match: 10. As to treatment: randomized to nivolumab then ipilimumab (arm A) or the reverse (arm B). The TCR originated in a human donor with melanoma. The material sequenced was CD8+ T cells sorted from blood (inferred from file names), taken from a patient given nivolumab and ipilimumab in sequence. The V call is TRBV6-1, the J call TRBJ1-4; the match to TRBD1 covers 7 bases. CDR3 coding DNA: TGTGCCAGCAGTGAATTTGTCGGGCAGGGGGGTGAAAAACTGTTTTTT. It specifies CASSEFVGQGGEKLFF.